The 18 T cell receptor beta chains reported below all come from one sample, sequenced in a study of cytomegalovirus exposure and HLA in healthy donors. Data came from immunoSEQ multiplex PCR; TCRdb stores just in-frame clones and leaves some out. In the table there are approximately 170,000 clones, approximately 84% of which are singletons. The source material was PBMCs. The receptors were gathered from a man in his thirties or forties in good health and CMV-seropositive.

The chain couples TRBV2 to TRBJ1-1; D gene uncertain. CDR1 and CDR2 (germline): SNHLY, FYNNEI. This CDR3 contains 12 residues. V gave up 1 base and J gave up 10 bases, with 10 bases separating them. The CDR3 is CASSEGRVIAFF. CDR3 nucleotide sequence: TGTGCCAGCAGTGAAGGGAGGGTCATAGCTTTCTTT.

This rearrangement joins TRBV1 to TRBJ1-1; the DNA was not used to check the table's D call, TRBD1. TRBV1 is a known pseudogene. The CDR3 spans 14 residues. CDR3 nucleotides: TGCACCAGCAGCCATAAACAGTTGAACACTGAAGCTTTCTTT. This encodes CTSSHKQLNTEAFF.

The CDR3 reads CASSLQPPQGLSSTDTQYF. CDR3 DNA: TGTGCCAGCAGCTTACAACCCCCACAGGGTCTTTCTAGCACAGATACGCAGTATTTT. V and J are TRBV7-6 and TRBJ2-3; a possible D gene is TRBD1 (6 bases). The length of the CDR3 is 19 residues. V was shortened by 2 bases and J by 0 bases, with 21 bases between the two germline ends. The germline V gene encodes CDR1 SGHVS and CDR2 FNYEAQ.

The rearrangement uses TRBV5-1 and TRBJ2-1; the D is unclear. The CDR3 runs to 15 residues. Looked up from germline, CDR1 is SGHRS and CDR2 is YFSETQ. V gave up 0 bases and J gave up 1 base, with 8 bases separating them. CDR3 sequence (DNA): TGCGCCAGCAGCTTGGGCACAGTTTCCTACAATGAGCAGTTCTTC. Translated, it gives CASSLGTVSYNEQFF.

CDR3 residues: CASSLGRRETQYF. CDR3 nucleotides: TGTGCCAGCAGCTTGGGGAGGCGGGAGACCCAGTACTTC. This rearrangement joins TRBV5-6 to TRBJ2-5, with D possibly TRBD2 on 5 matching bases. Trimming pared 0 bases from V and 5 bases from J, leaving 8 bases between. Germline loops: CDR1 SGHDT, CDR2 YYEEEE. The CDR3 totals 13 residues.

The CDR3 DNA is TGTGCCAGCAGCGTCGGACTAGCGGAAGCATACGAGCAGTACTTC. It specifies CASSVGLAEAYEQYF. V gene TRBV9 combines with J gene TRBJ2-7, with 10 bases identical to TRBD2. Germline lookup yields CDR1 SGDLS and CDR2 YYNGEE. The CDR3 extends over 15 amino acids. Trimming cost V 2 bases and J 4 bases; bases outside gene matches: 6.

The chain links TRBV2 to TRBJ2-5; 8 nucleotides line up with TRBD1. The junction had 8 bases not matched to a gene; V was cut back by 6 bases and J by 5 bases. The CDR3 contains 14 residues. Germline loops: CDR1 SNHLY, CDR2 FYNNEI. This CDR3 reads CASRSTGVVETQYF. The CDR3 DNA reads TGTGCCAGCAGGTCGACAGGGGTGGTTGAGACCCAGTACTTC.

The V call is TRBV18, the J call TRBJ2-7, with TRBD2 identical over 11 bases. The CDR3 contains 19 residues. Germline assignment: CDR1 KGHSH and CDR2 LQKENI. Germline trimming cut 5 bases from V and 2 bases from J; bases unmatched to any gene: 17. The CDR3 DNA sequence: TGTGCCAGCTCAGCAGTCTCAACTAGCGGGAGAGGAACGGCCTACGAGCAGTACTTC. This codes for CASSAVSTSGRGTAYEQYF.

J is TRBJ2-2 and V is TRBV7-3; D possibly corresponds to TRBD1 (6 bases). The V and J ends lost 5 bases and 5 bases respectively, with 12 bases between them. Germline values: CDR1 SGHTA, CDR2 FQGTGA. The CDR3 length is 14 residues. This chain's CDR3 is CASSRIQGTGELFF. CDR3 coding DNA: TGTGCCAGCAGCCGAATACAGGGAACCGGGGAGCTGTTTTTT.

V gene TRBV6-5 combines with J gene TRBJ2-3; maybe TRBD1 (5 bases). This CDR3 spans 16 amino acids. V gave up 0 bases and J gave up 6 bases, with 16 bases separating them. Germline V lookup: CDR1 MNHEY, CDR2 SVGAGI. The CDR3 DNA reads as TGTGCCAGCAGTTACTCACTCCGCCTTGCAGGGGATACGCAGTATTTT. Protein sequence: CASSYSLRLAGDTQYF.

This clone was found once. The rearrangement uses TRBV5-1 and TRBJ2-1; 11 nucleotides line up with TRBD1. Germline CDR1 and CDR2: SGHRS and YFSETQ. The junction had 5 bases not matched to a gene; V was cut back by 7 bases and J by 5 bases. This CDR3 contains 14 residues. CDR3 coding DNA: TGCGCCAGCTCCGGGACAGGGGGTAACAATGAGCAGTTCTTC. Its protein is CASSGTGGNNEQFF.

This CDR3 reads CASKGQGNQPQHF. The CDR3 coding sequence is TGTGCCAGCAAGGGACAGGGGAATCAGCCCCAGCATTTT. V is TRBV2 and J is TRBJ1-5, with TRBD1 matching 10 bases. The CDR3 covers 13 residues. V gave up 7 bases and J gave up 4 bases; unmatched junction bases: 1. Germline V CDR1 and CDR2: SNHLY, FYNNEI.

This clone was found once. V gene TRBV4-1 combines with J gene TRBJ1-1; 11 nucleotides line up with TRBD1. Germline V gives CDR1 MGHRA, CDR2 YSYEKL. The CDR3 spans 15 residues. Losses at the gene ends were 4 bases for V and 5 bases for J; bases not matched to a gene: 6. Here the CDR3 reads CASSPRDRGDTEAFF. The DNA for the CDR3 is TGCGCCAGCAGCCCCCGGGACAGGGGGGATACTGAAGCTTTCTTT.

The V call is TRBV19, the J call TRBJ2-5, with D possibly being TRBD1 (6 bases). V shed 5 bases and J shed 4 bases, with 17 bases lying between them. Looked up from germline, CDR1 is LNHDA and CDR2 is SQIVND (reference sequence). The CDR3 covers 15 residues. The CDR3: CASSPPVGGSETQYF. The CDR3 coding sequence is TGTGCCAGTAGTCCCCCCGTAGGGGGATCAGAGACCCAGTACTTC.

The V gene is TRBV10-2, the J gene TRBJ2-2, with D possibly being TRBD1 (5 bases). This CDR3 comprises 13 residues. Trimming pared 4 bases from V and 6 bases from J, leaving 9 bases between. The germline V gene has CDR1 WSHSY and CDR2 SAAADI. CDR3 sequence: CASSGQIAGELFF. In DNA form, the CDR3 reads TGCGCCAGCAGTGGACAGATTGCCGGGGAGCTGTTTTTT.

DNA of the CDR3: TGCGCCAGCAGCTCCGGGACAGGGGTGGAAAGGCAGTACTTC. Translation: CASSSGTGVERQYF. This chain links TRBV5-1 with TRBJ2-7, with TRBD1 matching 10 bases. Unmatched junction bases numbered 9, after V lost 3 bases and J lost 9 bases. The germline V gene has CDR1 SGHRS and CDR2 YFSETQ. This CDR3 has 14 residues.

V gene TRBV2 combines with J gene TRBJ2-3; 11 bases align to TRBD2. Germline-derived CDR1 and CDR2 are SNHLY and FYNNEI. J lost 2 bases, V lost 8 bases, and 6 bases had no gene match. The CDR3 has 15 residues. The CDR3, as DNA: TGTGCCAGCCAACGACTAGCGGGGACCACAGATACGCAGTATTTT. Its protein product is CASQRLAGTTDTQYF.

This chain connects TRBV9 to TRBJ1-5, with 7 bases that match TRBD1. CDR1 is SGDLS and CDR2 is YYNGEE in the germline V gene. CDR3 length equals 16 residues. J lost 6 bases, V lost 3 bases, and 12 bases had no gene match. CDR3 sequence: CASSAAGGVGGQPQHF. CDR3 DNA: TGTGCCAGCAGCGCAGCAGGGGGAGTAGGTGGTCAGCCCCAGCATTTT.